This T cell receptor (beta chain) comes out of a study of response to subunit inactivated influenza vaccine. Study results and limitations: Authors suggested seasonal influenza vaccinations each recruit few new T cells.

TCRdb called the RT-PCR reads again in MiXCR, with one record for every CDR3 protein. The profile covers around 850,000 distinct CDR3 sequences, with approximately 17% appearing a single time and roughly a tenth taken by the ten largest. Comment on this clonotype: Its antigen is as yet unknown.

Germline CDR1 SGHKS, CDR2 YYEKEE (reference sequence). The CDR3 has 14 amino acids. V lost 1 base and J 4 bases, leaving 11 bases between the germline ends. The clonotype comes from a man aged 45-65 years who received an inactivated influenza vaccine. Sequencing used PBMCs from blood, obtained around 5 days after vaccination. The chain has TRBV5-5 and TRBJ1-2; the D is unclear. For the CDR3, the DNA is TGTGCCAGCAGCTTGTGGTCAGGAACCTATGGCTACACCTTC. Translated: CASSLWSGTYGYTF.